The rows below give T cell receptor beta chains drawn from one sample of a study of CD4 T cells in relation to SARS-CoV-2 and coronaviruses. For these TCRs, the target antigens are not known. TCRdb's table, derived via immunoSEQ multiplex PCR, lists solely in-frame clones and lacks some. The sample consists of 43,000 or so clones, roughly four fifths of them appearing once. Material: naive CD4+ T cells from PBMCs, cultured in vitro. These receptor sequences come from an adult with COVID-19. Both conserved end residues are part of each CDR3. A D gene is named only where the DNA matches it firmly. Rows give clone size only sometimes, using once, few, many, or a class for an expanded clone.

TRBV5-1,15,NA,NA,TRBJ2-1,TGCGCCAGCAGCTTGGCCGGGACACGTATTGGTGAGCAGTTCTTC,CASSLAGTRIGEQFF
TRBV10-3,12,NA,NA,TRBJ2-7,TGTGCCATCAGTGGTGAGCAATACGAGCAGTACTTC,CAISGEQYEQYF
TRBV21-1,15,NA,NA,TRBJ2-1,TGTGCCAGCAGCAAAGTTGCGGGAGGACACAATGAGCAGTTCTTC,CASSKVAGGHNEQFF
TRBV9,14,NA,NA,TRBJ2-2,TGTGCCAGCAGTCCCCTACCTGACACCGGGGAGCTGTTTTTT,CASSPLPDTGELFF
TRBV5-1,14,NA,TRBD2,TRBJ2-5,TGCGCCAGCAGCCCTAGCGGGAGCGGCGAGACCCAGTACTTC,CASSPSGSGETQYF
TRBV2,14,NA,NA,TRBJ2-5,TGTGCCAGCAGTGAATTAGAGAATAGCCGGGGGCGGTACTTC,CASSELENSRGRYF
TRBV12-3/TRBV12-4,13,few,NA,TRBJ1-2,TGTGCCAGCAGAAGCGAACGGGTTTTGGGCTACACCTTC,CASRSERVLGYTF
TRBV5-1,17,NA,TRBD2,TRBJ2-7,TGCGCCAGCAGCTTGGCCTCTAGCGGGATGAGCTCCTACGAGCAGTACTTC,CASSLASSGMSSYEQYF
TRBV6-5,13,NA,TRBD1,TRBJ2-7,TGTGCCAGCAGCCGGACAGGAGACTACGAGCAGTACTTC,CASSRTGDYEQYF
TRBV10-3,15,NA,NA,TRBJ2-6,TGTGCCATCAGTGCCCCTGGGTCTGGGGCCAACGTCCTGACTTTC,CAISAPGSGANVLTF
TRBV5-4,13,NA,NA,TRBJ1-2,TGTGCCAGCAGCCAAAGGGACGGCTATGGCTACACCTTC,CASSQRDGYGYTF
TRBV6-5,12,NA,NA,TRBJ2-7,TGTGCCGGGGGGGGACAGTATGGCGAGCAGTACTTC,CAGGGQYGEQYF
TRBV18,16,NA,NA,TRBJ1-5,TGTGCCAGCTCACGGGGTACGCCCGATAGCAATCAGCCCCAGCATTTT,CASSRGTPDSNQPQHF
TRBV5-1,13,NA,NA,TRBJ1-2,TGCGCCAGCAGCTTGGACCGTAACTATGGCTACACCTTC,CASSLDRNYGYTF
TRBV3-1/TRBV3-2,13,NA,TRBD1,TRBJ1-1,TGTGCCAGCAGGGACAGGCGGAACACTGAAGCTTTCTTT,CASRDRRNTEAFF
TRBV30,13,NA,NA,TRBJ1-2,TGTGCCTGGAGGGTCGGGGTAGGGTATGGCTACACCTTC,CAWRVGVGYGYTF
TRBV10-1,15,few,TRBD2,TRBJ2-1,TGCGCCAGCAGTCCCCCCGGTAGCGGGAACAATGAGCAGTTCTTC,CASSPPGSGNNEQFF
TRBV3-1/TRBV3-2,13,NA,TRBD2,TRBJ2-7,TGTGCCAGCAGCCCTGGACTAGCGGCCGAGCAGTACTTC,CASSPGLAAEQYF
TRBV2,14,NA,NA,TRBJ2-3,TGTGCCAGCGGGGGGCGGGAGATCGCAGATACGCAGTATTTT,CASGGREIADTQYF
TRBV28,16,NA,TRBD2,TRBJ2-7,TGTGCCAGCAGTCCCCAAAGCAGGGAGGGGTACTACGAGCAGTACTTC,CASSPQSREGYYEQYF
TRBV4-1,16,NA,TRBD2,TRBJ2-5,TGCGCCAGCAGCTGGGCTAGCGGGAGTGGTTTGGAGACCCAGTACTTC,CASSWASGSGLETQYF
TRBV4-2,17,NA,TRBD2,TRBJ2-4,TGTGCCAGCAGCCCCCCCGGGGGGGGTGGTGCCCAAAACATTCAGTACTTC,CASSPPGGGGAQNIQYF
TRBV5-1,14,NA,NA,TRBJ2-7,TGCGCCAGCAGCCTCACAGGGGCGGGATACGAGCAGTACTTC,CASSLTGAGYEQYF
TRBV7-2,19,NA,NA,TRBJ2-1,TGTGCCAGCAGCTTAGCGAGGGGGAGGAGTAGAAAGTGGGACAATGAGCAGTTCTTC,CASSLARGRSRKWDNEQFF
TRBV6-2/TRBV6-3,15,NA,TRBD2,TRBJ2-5,TGTGCCAGCAGTCCGGAAGCGGGAGGCAAAGAGACCCAGTACTTC,CASSPEAGGKETQYF
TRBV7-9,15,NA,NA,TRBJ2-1,TGTGCCAGCAGCTCTCAACAGACAGCCTACAATGAGCAGTTCTTC,CASSSQQTAYNEQFF
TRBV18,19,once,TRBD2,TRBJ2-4,TGTGCCAGCTCACCGGTACCTCTGACTAGCGGGAGTATTAAAAACATTCAGTACTTC,CASSPVPLTSGSIKNIQYF
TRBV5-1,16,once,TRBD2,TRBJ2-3,TGCGCCAGCAGCTTGGGAGGTAGCGGGACCACAGATACGCAGTATTTT,CASSLGGSGTTDTQYF
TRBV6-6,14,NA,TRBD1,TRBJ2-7,TGTGCCAGCTGTACGGGACAGGGGACCCACGAGCAGTACTTC,CASCTGQGTHEQYF
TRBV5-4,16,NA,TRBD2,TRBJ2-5,TGTGCCAGCGGTTACCAGGGAGCGGGAGAAGGAGAGACCCAGTACTTC,CASGYQGAGEGETQYF
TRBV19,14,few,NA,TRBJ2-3,TGTGCCAGTAGTGGGCGTAATAGGCCAGATACGCAGTATTTT,CASSGRNRPDTQYF
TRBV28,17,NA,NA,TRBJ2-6,TGTGCCAGCAGACGACCGACCGGGAGCTCTGGGGCCAACGTCCTGACTTTC,CASRRPTGSSGANVLTF
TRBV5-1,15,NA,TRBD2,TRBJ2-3,TGCGCCAGCAGCTCACTAGCGGGATTTACAGATACGCAGTATTTT,CASSSLAGFTDTQYF
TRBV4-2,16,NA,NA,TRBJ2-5,TGTGCCAGCAGCCAAGAGAGGGGGAACAACCAAGAGACCCAGTACTTC,CASSQERGNNQETQYF
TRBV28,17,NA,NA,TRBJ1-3,TGTGCCAGCAGTTTTTCCTTGACAGGAAATTCTGGAAACACCATATATTTT,CASSFSLTGNSGNTIYF
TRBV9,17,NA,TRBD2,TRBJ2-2,TGTGCCAGCAGCGTAGGGCTAGCGGGAGTTGGTACCGGGGAGCTGTTTTTT,CASSVGLAGVGTGELFF
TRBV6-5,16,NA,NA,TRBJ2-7,TGTGCCAGCAGTTACATCGCCACGGGACGCATCTACGAGCAGTACTTC,CASSYIATGRIYEQYF
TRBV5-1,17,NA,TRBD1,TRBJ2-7,TGCGCCAGCAGCTCCATCCTCCTGGGGACAGGCCGCTACGAGCAGTACTTC,CASSSILLGTGRYEQYF
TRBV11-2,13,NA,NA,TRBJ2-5,TGTGCCAGCAGCCGGGGACTCCAAGAGACCCAGTACTTC,CASSRGLQETQYF
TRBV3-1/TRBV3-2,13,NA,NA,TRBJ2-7,TGTGCCAGCAGCCAAGAGTCAAACCGGGAGCAGTACTTC,CASSQESNREQYF
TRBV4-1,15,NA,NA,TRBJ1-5,TGCGCCAGCAGCCAAGGGACAGCCAGCAATCAGCCCCAGCATTTT,CASSQGTASNQPQHF
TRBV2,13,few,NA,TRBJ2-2,TGTGCCAGCCAGACAGGAACCACCGGGGAGCTGTTTTTT,CASQTGTTGELFF
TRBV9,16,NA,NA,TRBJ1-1,TGTGCCAGCAGCGTAGGACGGGGTGTGGTGGACACTGAAGCTTTCTTT,CASSVGRGVVDTEAFF
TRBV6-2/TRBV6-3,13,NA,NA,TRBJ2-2,TGTGCCAGCAGTTACTCGTTTACCGGGGAGCTGTTTTTT,CASSYSFTGELFF
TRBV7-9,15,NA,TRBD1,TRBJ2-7,TGTGCCAGCGTCCTCGACAGGGGCTACTCCTACGAGCAGTACTTC,CASVLDRGYSYEQYF
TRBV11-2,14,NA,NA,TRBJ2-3,TGTGCCAGCAGCTTGGGTGGGACCAAGGATACGCAGTATTTT,CASSLGGTKDTQYF
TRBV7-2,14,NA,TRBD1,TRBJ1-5,TGTGCCAGCAGCTCACGACAGGGCGATCAGCCCCAGCATTTT,CASSSRQGDQPQHF
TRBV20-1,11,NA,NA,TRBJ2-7,TGCAGTGCTAGAGATCAGTACGAGCAGTACTTC,CSARDQYEQYF
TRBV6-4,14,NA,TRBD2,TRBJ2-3,TGTGCCAGGACGGCAGCGGGACGGGCAGATACGCAGTATTTT,CARTAAGRADTQYF
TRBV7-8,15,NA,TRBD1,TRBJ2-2,TGTGCCAGCAGCGCTATTGGGACAGGGGTCGGGGAGCTGTTTTTT,CASSAIGTGVGELFF